The rows below give T cell receptor beta chains drawn from one sample of a study of T cell responses to AZD1222 COVID-19 vaccine. Measured with immunoSEQ multiplex PCR; TCRdb has only the in-frame clones, and not every one. The data show some 130,000 clones, with around nine tenths seen just once and about 6% held by the top ten. Sequencing was performed on peripheral blood, taken on day 0 of AZD1222 vaccination. The receptor set was obtained from an adult in good health. Each CDR3 is given with its conserved first and last residue. D genes are given only for firm matches. Clone size, where shown, is once, few, many, or a class for clones that have expanded.

V	D	length	J	size	DNA	CDR3
TRBV6-5	TRBD1	14	TRBJ1-2	.	TGTGCCAGCAGCCCCACCCGGGACAGCTATGGCTACACCTTC	CASSPTRDSYGYTF
TRBV4-1	.	16	TRBJ1-5	.	TGCGCCAGCAGCCAAGTTGGGGACACGCGCTATCAGCCCCAGCATTTT	CASSQVGDTRYQPQHF
TRBV2	.	11	TRBJ2-7	few	TGTGCCAGCAAGGGCTCCTACGAGCAGTACTTC	CASKGSYEQYF
TRBV6-2/TRBV6-3	TRBD1	13	TRBJ2-1	once	TGTGCCAGCAGTTACGCGGACCAGGGGGTGAGGTTCTTC	CASSYADQGVRFF
TRBV6-4	.	14	TRBJ1-2	.	TGTGCCAGCAGTGCCACAGGGACTTCAGGTGGCTACACCTTC	CASSATGTSGGYTF
TRBV6-1	.	13	TRBJ1-2	.	TGTGCCAGCAGTGAGGTTGGGAACTATGGCTACACCTTC	CASSEVGNYGYTF
TRBV2	.	11	TRBJ2-1	.	TGTGCCAGCAGGAAAAACAATGAGCAGTTCTTC	CASRKNNEQFF
TRBV30	.	15	TRBJ1-6	.	TGTGCCGCCGGTGGTGGCAGGGGAAATAATTCACCCCTCCACTTT	CAAGGGRGNNSPLHF
TRBV7-6	.	18	TRBJ1-3	.	TGTGCCAGCAGCTTAGATAGAAGTCGGAGTCAGGGTGGAAACACCATATATTTT	CASSLDRSRSQGGNTIYF
TRBV5-1	TRBD2	17	TRBJ2-5	.	TGCGCCAGCAGCTTGGCCCCTGGGGGACTAGAAATGGAGACCCAGTACTTC	CASSLAPGGLEMETQYF
TRBV29-1	TRBD1	15	TRBJ1-3	.	TGCAGCGCACGACAGGGACCCACCGGTGGAAACACCATATATTTT	CSARQGPTGGNTIYF
TRBV6-1	.	16	TRBJ2-5	.	TGTGCCAGCAGTGAAGCGCGGGGGCCCGGGGGAGAGACCCAGTACTTC	CASSEARGPGGETQYF
TRBV3-1/TRBV3-2	.	17	TRBJ1-2	.	TGTGCCAGCAGCCCCTATCTCAGCCAGGGCTCCAGCTATGGCTACACCTTC	CASSPYLSQGSSYGYTF
TRBV7-8	TRBD2	19	TRBJ2-3	.	TGTGCCAGCAGCTTAGAGAGTTTGAAGGGACTAGCGGGGGCAGATACGCAGTATTTT	CASSLESLKGLAGADTQYF
TRBV5-4	.	11	TRBJ2-1	.	TGTGCCAGCAGCTTGGTAGGCAGGGGATTCTTC	CASSLVGRGFF
TRBV19	.	13	TRBJ1-4	few	TGTGCCGCGGCCGGGACCTATAATGAAAAACTGTTTTTT	CAAAGTYNEKLFF
TRBV30	.	15	TRBJ2-7	.	TGTGCCTGGAGTCCCTCCCAACGGTTATCCTACGAGCAGTACTTC	CAWSPSQRLSYEQYF
TRBV9	TRBD1	17	TRBJ2-2	.	TGTGCCAGCAGCGTAACTTCTAGGGGGCGTCTCACCGGGGAGCTGTTTTTT	CASSVTSRGRLTGELFF
TRBV21-1	.	14	TRBJ1-5	.	TGTGCCAGCAGCTCCCGACAGGGTGCTCAGCCCCAGCATTTT	CASSSRQGAQPQHF
TRBV29-1	.	14	TRBJ1-1	.	TGCAGCGTTGAAGTACAGGGAGAAATCACTGAAGCTTTCTTT	CSVEVQGEITEAFF
TRBV5-6	TRBD1	17	TRBJ2-2	few	TGTGCCAGCAGCTTGGCGCCGGGACAGGGGTTCGGTGGGGAGCTGTTTTTT	CASSLAPGQGFGGELFF
TRBV3-1/TRBV3-2	TRBD1	12	TRBJ1-1	.	TGTGCCAGCAGCCAATACAGGGGAAAGGCTTTCTTT	CASSQYRGKAFF
TRBV27	TRBD1	14	TRBJ2-1	.	TGTGCCAGCAGTTTTTACAGGGGGCTGAATGAGCAGTTCTTC	CASSFYRGLNEQFF
TRBV19	.	12	TRBJ1-2	.	TGTGCCAGTATGAGGGCTATCGAGGGCTACACCTTC	CASMRAIEGYTF
TRBV27	.	14	TRBJ2-7	.	TGTGCCAGCAGTTCGACGTTAGGAACCTACGAGCAGTACTTC	CASSSTLGTYEQYF
TRBV27	.	17	TRBJ1-1	.	TGTGCCAGCAGTCCCCTTATTCTGGATGAGAGAAACACTGAAGCTTTCTTT	CASSPLILDERNTEAFF
TRBV19	.	12	TRBJ1-4	once	TGTGCCAGTAGTATATTCGGTGAAAAACTGTTTTTT	CASSIFGEKLFF
TRBV6-2/TRBV6-3	TRBD1	15	TRBJ1-1	.	TGTGCCAGCAGTTACCCAGGGGGCAGGGACACTGAAGCTTTCTTT	CASSYPGGRDTEAFF
TRBV30	.	18	TRBJ2-5	.	TGTGCCTGGAGTGTACGGGGGTTTGGTGGAGGAGCCAGTGAGACCCAGTACTTC	CAWSVRGFGGGASETQYF
TRBV3-1/TRBV3-2	.	13	TRBJ2-4	few	TGTGCCAGCAGCCAGAACGCCAAAAACATTCAGTACTTC	CASSQNAKNIQYF
TRBV5-3	TRBD1	16	TRBJ1-5	.	TGTGCCAGAAGCCCCGGACAGGATTATAGCAATCAGCCCCAGCATTTT	CARSPGQDYSNQPQHF
TRBV19	.	16	TRBJ1-5	.	TGTGCCAGCCTTGAGACCTCTTCCCCAGGGAATCAGCCCCAGCATTTT	CASLETSSPGNQPQHF
TRBV6-5	.	16	TRBJ1-1	once	TGTGCCAGCAGTTTACGGACAGCCTTCAGGGGCTTTGAAGCTTTCTTT	CASSLRTAFRGFEAFF
TRBV5-8	TRBD1	14	TRBJ2-3	.	TGTGCCAGCAGCTTCGGACAGGGTTCAGATACGCAGTATTTT	CASSFGQGSDTQYF
TRBV20-1	.	9	TRBJ1-2	.	TGCAGTGCTAGGAATGGCTACACCTTC	CSARNGYTF
TRBV6-5	TRBD1	14	TRBJ1-1	.	TGTGCCAGCAGCCCCCAGGGGGGCCACACTGAAGCTTTCTTT	CASSPQGGHTEAFF
TRBV5-6	TRBD1	19	TRBJ1-1	few	TGTGCCAGCAGCCCTAGACAGGGATCATGGTTTTTATACGGCACTGAAGCTTTCTTT	CASSPRQGSWFLYGTEAFF
TRBV7-9	.	16	TRBJ2-2	.	TGTGCCAGCAGCTTTCCCGCCTTGGAGGGGACCGGGGAGCTGTTTTTT	CASSFPALEGTGELFF
TRBV7-6	TRBD2	13	TRBJ2-3	.	TGTGCCGTAAAGCGGGGCCTCACAGATACGCAGTATTTT	CAVKRGLTDTQYF
TRBV6-2/TRBV6-3	.	14	TRBJ1-1	.	TGTGCCAGCAGTTACTACGGCCGTGGTACTGAAGCTTTCTTT	CASSYYGRGTEAFF
TRBV21-1	.	12	TRBJ1-5	.	TGTGCCAGCAGCAACCACCCCATGTCCCAGCATTTT	CASSNHPMSQHF
TRBV14	.	11	TRBJ2-1	.	TGTGCCAGCAGCCAATTCAATGAGCAGTTCTTC	CASSQFNEQFF
TRBV3-1/TRBV3-2	TRBD2	17	TRBJ2-3	.	TGTGCCAGCAGCCGACCGTTTAGCGGGGGAAGCACAGATACGCAGTATTTT	CASSRPFSGGSTDTQYF
TRBV5-1	.	16	TRBJ2-6	once	TGCGCCAGCAGTCGACAGATACTCTCTGGGGCCAACGTCCTGACTTTC	CASSRQILSGANVLTF
TRBV4-1	.	17	TRBJ1-2	once	TGCGCCAGCAGCCAAGAAGGAGGGCCCAGCCAAGACTATGGCTACACCTTC	CASSQEGGPSQDYGYTF
TRBV7-8	TRBD2	17	TRBJ2-1	.	TGTGCCAGCAGCTCGCGGCGGACTAGCGGGGGGGACAATGAGCAGTTCTTC	CASSSRRTSGGDNEQFF
TRBV12-3/TRBV12-4	.	13	TRBJ1-5	.	TGTGCCAGCAGTTTAACCGGGTATCAGCCCCAGCATTTT	CASSLTGYQPQHF
TRBV7-8	.	17	TRBJ2-2	.	TGTGCCAGCAGCTTAGCCCGCAGATTTCAGAGGTCCGGGGAGCTGTTTTTT	CASSLARRFQRSGELFF
TRBV18	TRBD1	14	TRBJ1-4	.	TGTGCCAGCTCCCCAGGGGGCGGGGTTGAAAAACTGTTTTTT	CASSPGGGVEKLFF
TRBV6-1	TRBD2	15	TRBJ2-1	.	TGTGCCAGCAGAAACAGCGGGGGCGGGTACAATGAGCAGTTCTTC	CASRNSGGGYNEQFF
TRBV6-2/TRBV6-3	.	14	TRBJ2-7	.	TGTGCCAGCAGTTATGCCGACGGGGTGGGCAAAGAGTGCTTC	CASSYADGVGKECF
TRBV2	.	13	TRBJ2-2	.	TGTGCCAGCATGGGGTCGAACACCGGGGAGCTGTTTTTT	CASMGSNTGELFF
TRBV9	.	16	TRBJ1-4	once	TGTGCCAGCAGCGTTCAGACGGGATCCGGGAATGAAAAACTGTTTTTT	CASSVQTGSGNEKLFF
TRBV7-2	TRBD2	15	TRBJ2-7	.	TGTGCCAGCAGCCCACGACTAGCGGGTAACTACGAGCAGTACTTC	CASSPRLAGNYEQYF
TRBV30	.	13	TRBJ1-2	.	TGTGCCTGGAGTGTAAAACTACACGGTGGCTACACCTTC	CAWSVKLHGGYTF
TRBV2	.	10	TRBJ1-2	few	TGTGCCAGCAGGTGGGATAGCTACACCTTC	CASRWDSYTF
TRBV5-1	TRBD1	14	TRBJ1-5	.	TGCGCCAGCAGACAAGGGACAGGAGATCAGCCCCAGCATTTT	CASRQGTGDQPQHF